This entry concerns a single TCR beta chain. These data are taken from a study of cytomegalovirus exposure and HLA in healthy donors. Study at large: An earlier analysis identified 117 million unique TCR beta sequences in about 179 million T cells.

PCR was performed using 60 Vbeta and 13 Jbeta primers. Data came from immunoSEQ multiplex PCR; TCRdb stores just in-frame clones and leaves some out. The table lists around 97,000 clones, around 79% of them singletons. Germline values: CDR1 SNHLY, CDR2 FYNNEI. The J segment lost 7 bases and the V segment lost 10 bases, leaving 10 bases of the junction unmatched. The CDR3 contains 13 residues. Specimen: PBMCs. The chain couples TRBV2 to TRBJ2-7; 10 positions match TRBD1. The TCR was taken from a man between 50 and 59 years old in good health and CMV-seropositive. This CDR3 is CATETGGSGEQYF. DNA of the CDR3: TGTGCCACCGAGACAGGGGGCTCAGGGGAGCAGTACTTC.